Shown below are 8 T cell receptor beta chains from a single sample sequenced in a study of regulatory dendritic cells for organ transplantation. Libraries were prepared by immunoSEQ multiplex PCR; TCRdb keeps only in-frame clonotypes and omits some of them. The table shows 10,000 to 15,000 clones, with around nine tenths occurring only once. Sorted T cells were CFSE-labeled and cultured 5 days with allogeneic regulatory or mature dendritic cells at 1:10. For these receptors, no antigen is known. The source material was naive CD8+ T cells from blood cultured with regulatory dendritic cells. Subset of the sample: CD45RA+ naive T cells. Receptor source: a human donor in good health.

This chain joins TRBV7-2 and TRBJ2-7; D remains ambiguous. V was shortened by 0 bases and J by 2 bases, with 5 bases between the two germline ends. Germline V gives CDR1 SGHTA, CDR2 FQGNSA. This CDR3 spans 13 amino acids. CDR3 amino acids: CASSLARPYEQYF. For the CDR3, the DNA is TGTGCCAGCAGCTTAGCGCGCCCCTACGAGCAGTACTTC.

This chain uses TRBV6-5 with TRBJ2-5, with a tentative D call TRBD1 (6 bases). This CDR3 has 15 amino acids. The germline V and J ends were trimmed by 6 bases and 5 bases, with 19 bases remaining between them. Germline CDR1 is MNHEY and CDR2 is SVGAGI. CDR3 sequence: CASRLSPGQGETQYF. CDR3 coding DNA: TGTGCCAGCAGACTAAGTCCAGGGCAGGGGGAGACCCAGTACTTC.

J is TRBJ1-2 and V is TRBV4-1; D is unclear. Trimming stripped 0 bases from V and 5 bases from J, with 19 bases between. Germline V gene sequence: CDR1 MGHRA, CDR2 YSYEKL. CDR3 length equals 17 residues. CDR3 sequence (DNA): TGCGCCAGCAGCCAAGAAGGGCCAACTAACCCGAGATATGGCTACACCTTC. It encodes CASSQEGPTNPRYGYTF.

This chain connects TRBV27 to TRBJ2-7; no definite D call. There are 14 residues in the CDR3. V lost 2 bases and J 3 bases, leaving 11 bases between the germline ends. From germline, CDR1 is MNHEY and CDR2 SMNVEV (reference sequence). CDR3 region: CASSLGPVLYEQYF. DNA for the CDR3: TGTGCCAGCAGTTTAGGACCCGTACTCTACGAGCAGTACTTC.

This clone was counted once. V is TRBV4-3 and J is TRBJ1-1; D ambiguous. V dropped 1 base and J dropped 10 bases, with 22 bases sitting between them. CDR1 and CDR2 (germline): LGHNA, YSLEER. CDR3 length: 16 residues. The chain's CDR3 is CASSQGLSTGRSRAFF. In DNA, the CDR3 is TGCGCCAGCAGCCAAGGGCTTTCGACGGGCCGAAGCCGAGCTTTCTTT.

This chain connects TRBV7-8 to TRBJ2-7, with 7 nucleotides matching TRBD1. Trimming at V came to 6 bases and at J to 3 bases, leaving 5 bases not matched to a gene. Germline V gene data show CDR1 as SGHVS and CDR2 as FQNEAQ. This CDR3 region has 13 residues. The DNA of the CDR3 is TGTGCCAGCAGTCACGACAGGGACTACGAGCAGTACTTC. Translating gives CASSHDRDYEQYF.

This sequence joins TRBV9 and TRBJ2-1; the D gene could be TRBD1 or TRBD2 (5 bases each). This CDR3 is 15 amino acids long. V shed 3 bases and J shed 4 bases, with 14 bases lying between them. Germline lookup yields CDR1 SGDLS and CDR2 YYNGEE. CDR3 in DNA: TGTGCCAGCAGCGCCTCGGGGCTACTTTACAATGAGCAGTTCTTC. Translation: CASSASGLLYNEQFF.

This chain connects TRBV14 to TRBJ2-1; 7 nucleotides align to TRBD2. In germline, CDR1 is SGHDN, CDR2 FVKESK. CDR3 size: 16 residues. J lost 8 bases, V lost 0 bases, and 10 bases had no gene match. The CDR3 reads CASSQDLRGSWDEQFF. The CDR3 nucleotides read TGTGCCAGCAGCCAAGATTTGCGGGGGAGTTGGGATGAGCAGTTCTTC.